Below, 12 T cell receptor beta chains from the same sample are listed, as sequenced in a study of T-cell memory formation after mild COVID-19. A single record per CDR3 protein comes from TCRdb applying MiXCR to the 5' RACE reads. Found here are some 410,000 distinct CDR3 sequences, 20% to 25% of them singletons; the top ten hold under 15%. Specimen: PBMCs or a T cell subset sorted from them (not recorded which). The receptor set was obtained from an adult woman who had mild COVID-19 (a few samples of this study predate the infection). Cell type and time point are not known.

This clonotype was counted many times. The chain has TRBV7-2 and TRBJ2-1, with D uncertain. Germline-derived CDR1 and CDR2 are SGHTA and FQGNSA. The CDR3 is 12 residues long. V shed 6 bases and J shed 1 base, with 4 bases lying between them. This chain's CDR3 is CASRRSYNEQFF. The CDR3 DNA reads as TGTGCCAGCAGGCGATCCTACAATGAGCAGTTCTTC.

The CDR3: CASSEPGQAPYEQYF. Written as DNA, the CDR3 is TGTGCCAGCAGTGAACCGGGACAGGCCCCCTACGAGCAGTACTTC. The rearrangement uses TRBV6-1 and TRBJ2-7; 8 nucleotides align to TRBD1. CDR3 size: 15 residues. CDR1 is MNHNS and CDR2 is SASEGT in the germline V gene. The V gene end was trimmed by 2 bases and the J gene end by 2 bases; junction bases not matched to a gene: 5.

In its sample, this clonotype was seen once. The chain employs TRBV24-1 and TRBJ2-5; tentatively, D is TRBD1 (5 bases). The V and J ends lost 4 bases and 1 base respectively, with 15 bases between them. The CDR3 contains 16 residues. Per the germline V gene, CDR1 is KGHDR and CDR2 is SFDVKD. CDR3: CATSDNEGHVQETQYF. DNA for the CDR3: TGTGCCACCAGTGACAATGAAGGACACGTCCAAGAGACCCAGTACTTC.

This clonotype was seen a handful of times. The rearrangement uses TRBV7-9 and TRBJ1-4; the D is unclear. There are 16 residues in the CDR3. CDR1 and CDR2 (germline): SEHNR, FQNEAQ (reference sequence). V dropped 1 base and J dropped 6 bases, with 15 bases sitting between them. The CDR3 spells CASSLDPRDSDEKLFF. The CDR3 coding sequence is TGTGCCAGCAGCTTAGACCCGCGGGATTCCGATGAAAAACTGTTTTTT. The whole variable domain, remainder taken from reference TRBV7-9 and TRBJ1-4, is DTGVSQNPRHKITKRGQNVTFRCDPISEHNRLYWYRQTLGQGPEFLTYFQNEAQLEKSRLLSDRFSAERPKGSFSTLEIQRTEQGDSAMYLCASSLDPRDSDEKLFFGSGTQLSVL.

This clonotype was picked up a small number of times. The gene calls are TRBV10-3 and TRBJ2-7; no reliable D call. V was shortened by 3 bases and J by 2 bases, with 11 bases between the two germline ends. This CDR3 has 14 amino acids. CDR1 is ENHRY, CDR2 SYGVKD, per germline. CDR3 nucleotide sequence: TGTGCCATCAGTGAACCGACTGATCCCTACGAGCAGTACTTC. Amino acids: CAISEPTDPYEQYF.

This clonotype was counted between two and nine times. V and J are TRBV6-6 and TRBJ1-1, with D possibly matching TRBD1 (5 bases). The germline V gene encodes CDR1 MNHNY and CDR2 SVGAGI (reference sequence). V lost 10 bases to trimming and J lost 6 bases, with 9 bases between them. The length of the CDR3 is 10 residues. The CDR3 DNA is TGTGCCACCTGGGGCGCTGAAGCTTTCTTT. Its translation: CATWGAEAFF.

The rearrangement uses TRBV6-5 and TRBJ2-6; a possible D gene is TRBD1 (6 bases). The CDR3 runs to 16 residues. Germline V gene data show CDR1 as MNHEY and CDR2 as SVGAGI. V was shortened by 5 bases and J by 2 bases, with 13 bases between the two germline ends. DNA for the CDR3: TGTGCCAGCAGTGAACCTAGGGGGACTGGGGCCAACGTCCTGACTTTC. It codes for CASSEPRGTGANVLTF.

This clonotype was seen only a few times. This rearrangement joins TRBV7-9 to TRBJ2-5; 7 nucleotides line up with TRBD2. The germline gives CDR1 SEHNR, CDR2 FQNEAQ (reference sequence). V shed 1 base and J 0 bases; nucleotides not matched to a gene: 17. This CDR3 comprises 20 residues. DNA of the CDR3: TGTGCCAGCAGCTTAGACCTCACTCGGCGGGAGCGAGCTGACCAAGAGACCCAGTACTTC. Translation gives CASSLDLTRRERADQETQYF.

CDR3 loop: CASSLTIAGRVETQYF. DNA of the CDR3: TGTGCCAGCAGTTTAACCATAGCGGGGAGAGTGGAGACCCAGTACTTC. The chain couples TRBV12-3 or TRBV12-4 to TRBJ2-5, with TRBD2 matching over 8 bases. V gave up 2 bases and J gave up 5 bases; unmatched junction bases: 10. CDR3 length: 16 residues.

This clonotype was found a few times. The chain recombines TRBV7-2 with TRBJ2-1, with D maybe TRBD2 (5 bases). Germline CDR1 and CDR2: SGHTA and FQGNSA. This CDR3 comprises 14 residues. The germline V and J ends were trimmed by 5 bases and 3 bases, with 11 bases remaining between them. In DNA, the CDR3 is TGTGCCAGCAGCCCCGGACTCTTCTACAATGAGCAGTTCTTC. Protein sequence: CASSPGLFYNEQFF.

This clonotype was seen more than once but under ten times. The gene calls are TRBV5-1 and TRBJ2-7; D may match TRBD1 or TRBD2 (5 bases each). Deletions cut 4 bases from V and 2 bases from J, with 13 bases between. Germline V gene data show CDR1 as SGHRS and CDR2 as YFSETQ. The CDR3 is 14 residues long. In nucleotides, the CDR3 is TGCGCCAGCAGCATGGGACCCGAAACCTACGAGCAGTACTTC. Protein product: CASSMGPETYEQYF.

This clonotype turned up a few times. The gene calls are TRBV15 and TRBJ2-7; 8 nucleotides line up with TRBD2. V gave up 4 bases and J gave up 2 bases; unmatched junction bases: 7. This CDR3 contains 15 residues. Germline CDR1 LNHNV, CDR2 YYDKDF (reference sequence). CDR3 amino acids: CATSTGLAGPYEQYF. DNA for the CDR3: TGTGCCACCAGCACGGGGCTAGCGGGCCCCTACGAGCAGTACTTC.